These T cell receptor beta chains were read from a single sample in a study of PD-1 blockade in classical Hodgkin lymphoma. Some clones are missing from TCRdb's copy, which holds only in-frame ones; the method was immunoSEQ multiplex PCR. This table holds tens of thousands of clones, approximately 85% found once. This specimen was peripheral blood mononuclear cells (PBMCs), taken before the fourth cycle of nivolumab. Every receptor here comes from a human donor with classical Hodgkin lymphoma. The CDR3 runs from the conserved cysteine through the conserved F or W. D genes are given only for firm matches. Expanded clones get a size class; other rows say once, few or many, or leave the size out.

cdr3_aa cdr3_nt j_call d_call clone_size cdr3_length v_call
CASSLVVREGPYEQYF TGTGCCAGCAGCTTAGTTGTGCGGGAGGGCCCATACGAGCAGTACTTC TRBJ2-7 TRBD2 . 16 TRBV7-9
CASSYHYRANSPLHF TGTGCCAGCAGTTACCATTACAGGGCTAATTCACCCCTCCACTTT TRBJ1-6 . . 15 TRBV6-5
CASSSGGPQHF TGTGCCAGCAGCTCCGGAGGGCCCCAGCATTTT TRBJ1-5 . . 11 TRBV5-6
CASSPGTSGEAFF TGCGCCAGCAGCCCAGGGACATCTGGTGAAGCTTTCTTT TRBJ1-1 . . 13 TRBV5-1
CASSATAGVHGYTF TGTGCCAGCAGTGCCACGGCCGGGGTACACGGCTACACCTTC TRBJ1-2 . . 14 TRBV6-4
CASSVGTGELFF TGTGCCAGCAGCGTAGGAACCGGGGAGCTGTTTTTT TRBJ2-2 . . 12 TRBV9
CSDRDIPYEQYF TGCAGCGACCGGGACATCCCCTACGAGCAGTACTTC TRBJ2-7 . . 12 TRBV29-1
CASSYSGTGTGELFF TGTGCCAGCAGTTACTCCGGGACTGGGACCGGGGAGCTGTTTTTT TRBJ2-2 . . 15 TRBV6-6
CASSLEVREAEAFF TGTGCCAGCAGCTTGGAGGTGCGGGAGGCTGAAGCTTTCTTT TRBJ1-1 . . 14 TRBV5-6
CASPQGPRYEQYF TGTGCCAGCCCTCAGGGGCCCCGCTACGAGCAGTACTTC TRBJ2-7 . . 13 TRBV28
CASSQGLTGRTEAFF TGCGCCAGCAGCCAAGGGTTGACAGGGAGAACTGAAGCTTTCTTT TRBJ1-1 TRBD1 . 15 TRBV4-3
CASSFGQYNEQFF TGTGCCAGCAGCTTCGGACAATACAATGAGCAGTTCTTC TRBJ2-1 . once 13 TRBV7-9
CASVGPGTNTEAFF TGCGCCAGCGTGGGTCCAGGGACGAACACTGAAGCTTTCTTT TRBJ1-1 . . 14 TRBV5-1
CASSIEDYSNQPQHF TGTGCCAGTAGTATAGAGGATTATAGCAATCAGCCCCAGCATTTT TRBJ1-5 . . 15 TRBV19
CASRGGLTNTGELFF TGTGCCAGCAGGGGGGGACTTACGAACACCGGGGAGCTGTTTTTT TRBJ2-2 . . 15 TRBV27
CASSPRQGDGGELFF TGTGCCAGCTCACCAAGGCAGGGGGACGGCGGGGAGCTGTTTTTT TRBJ2-2 TRBD1 . 15 TRBV18
CASLDRGNSNQPQHF TGTGCCAGTCTGGACAGGGGAAATAGCAATCAGCCCCAGCATTTT TRBJ1-5 TRBD1 few 15 TRBV19
CASRDGGNTIYF TGTGCCAGCCGGGACGGTGGAAACACCATATATTTT TRBJ1-3 . . 12 TRBV11-3
CASSLASGAQETQYF TGTGCCAGCAGTTTAGCTAGCGGGGCCCAAGAGACCCAGTACTTC TRBJ2-5 TRBD2 . 15 TRBV28
CASRGTGNTGELFF TGTGCCAGCAGAGGGACAGGGAACACCGGGGAGCTGTTTTTT TRBJ2-2 TRBD1 . 14 TRBV2
CASYFSGGGNEQFF TGCGCCAGCTACTTTAGCGGGGGGGGCAATGAGCAGTTCTTC TRBJ2-1 TRBD2 . 14 TRBV5-1
CASSGGGGTRSYEQYF TGCGCCAGCAGCGGGGGAGGGGGCACCCGCTCCTACGAGCAGTACTTC TRBJ2-7 . . 16 TRBV5-1
CASSSRPIYGYTF TGTGCCAGCAGCTCAAGGCCCATCTATGGCTACACCTTC TRBJ1-2 . . 13 TRBV6-1
CASRATLNYGYTF TGTGCCAGCAGGGCGACTCTGAACTATGGCTACACCTTC TRBJ1-2 . . 13 TRBV5-6
CASSHGGLRQGGQETQYF TGTGCCAGCAGCCACGGGGGGCTCCGTCAAGGGGGGCAAGAGACCCAGTACTTC TRBJ2-5 . . 18 TRBV7-2
CASSSQRTRGETQYF TGTGCCAGCAGCTCGCAAAGAACAAGAGGGGAGACCCAGTACTTC TRBJ2-5 . few 15 TRBV7-9
CASSLAETSGVYNEQFF TGTGCCAGCAGCTTAGCCGAGACTAGCGGGGTCTACAATGAGCAGTTCTTC TRBJ2-1 TRBD2 . 17 TRBV7-2
CASSPGVYGYTF TGCGCCAGCAGCCCAGGGGTCTATGGCTACACCTTC TRBJ1-2 . few 12 TRBV5-1
CASSAGPNTEAFF TGTGCCAGCAGCGCCGGCCCGAACACTGAAGCTTTCTTT TRBJ1-1 . . 13 TRBV5-6
CASSSGQAGNTQYF TGTGCCAGCAGCTCCGGACAGGCAGGGAATACGCAGTATTTT TRBJ2-3 TRBD1 . 14 TRBV5-6
CAIGVGHMNTEAFF TGTGCCATCGGGGTGGGGCACATGAACACTGAAGCTTTCTTT TRBJ1-1 . . 14 TRBV10-3